These 26 T cell receptor beta chains were sequenced from one sample in a study of CD8 T cells in Susac syndrome. Random hexamers were used to reverse transcribe an amount of roughly 0.5 to 1 ug RNA. TCRdb used MiXCR to reprocess the immunoSEQ multiplex PCR reads, holding one entry per CDR3 protein. There are about 150,000 distinct CDR3 sequences in the sample; approximately 94% occur only once, and roughly 0.2% lies in the top ten. The specimen sequenced was CD8+ T cells from PBMCs. All receptors come from a human donor with multiple sclerosis.

The rearrangement links TRBV9 to TRBJ2-2, with 9 bases that match TRBD1. The CDR3 totals 15 residues. The germline gives CDR1 SGDLS, CDR2 YYNGEE. Unmatched junction bases numbered 4, after V lost 0 bases and J lost 7 bases. The CDR3 DNA follows: TGTGCCAGCAGCGTAGCGGGGACAGGGCACGGGGAGCTGTTTTTT. Translating gives CASSVAGTGHGELFF.

The V and J genes are TRBV18 and TRBJ2-5; D is unresolved. This CDR3 spans 14 amino acids. The germline V gene encodes CDR1 KGHSH and CDR2 LQKENI. V lost 3 bases, J lost 1 base, and 9 bases lay in between. CDR3: CASSPTAGQETQYF. CDR3 coding DNA: TGTGCCAGCTCACCCACGGCCGGCCAAGAGACCCAGTACTTC.

The chain combines TRBV30 with TRBJ2-7; 8 positions agree with TRBD1. Germline V gene lookup returns CDR1 GTSNPN and CDR2 SVGIG (reference sequence). The CDR3 spans 14 residues. With 3 bases clipped from V and 3 bases from J, the junction kept 7 bases outside the gene matches. The DNA of the CDR3 is TGTGCCTGGAGCGTCAGGGGGCACCTCTACGAGCAGTACTTC. The encoded protein is CAWSVRGHLYEQYF.

This chain links TRBV25-1 with TRBJ1-2, with TRBD1 matching 9 bases. J was trimmed by 8 bases and V by 11 bases; bases with no gene match: 9. Looked up from germline, CDR1 is MGHDK and CDR2 is SYGVNS. The CDR3 runs to 12 residues. The CDR3 loop reads CAATGGAGGYTF. The CDR3 region has the DNA TGTGCCGCCACAGGGGGCGCGGGAGGCTACACCTTC.

This chain connects TRBV12-3 or TRBV12-4 to TRBJ2-6; 8 positions match TRBD1. The CDR3 consists of 20 residues. Trimming took 6 bases from V and 0 from J; bases not matched to a gene: 16. CDR3 coding DNA: TGTGCCAGCAGGGGGGACAGGCAGGAGTTCCTGGTCTCTGGGGCCAACGTCCTGACTTTC. Amino acids: CASRGDRQEFLVSGANVLTF.

The V and J genes are TRBV6-6 and TRBJ2-4, with 7 bases matching TRBD1. The CDR3 length is 14 residues. Germline V gives CDR1 MNHNY, CDR2 SVGAGI (reference sequence). Unmatched junction bases numbered 3, after V lost 6 bases and J lost 1 base. The DNA for the CDR3 is TGTGCCAGCAGACAGGGGACGGCCAAAAACATTCAGTACTTC. This encodes CASRQGTAKNIQYF.

The V call is TRBV29-1, the J call TRBJ1-1; no firm D call. Germline V lookup: CDR1 SQVTM, CDR2 ANQGSEA. This CDR3 is 21 amino acids long. V shed 0 bases and J shed 1 base, with 30 bases lying between them. CDR3 residues: CSVEDRSAVRSGFRPNTEAFF. CDR3 sequence (DNA): TGCAGCGTTGAAGATCGATCGGCAGTCCGTTCCGGATTTCGCCCGAACACTGAAGCTTTCTTT.

The chain employs TRBV20-1 and TRBJ2-1, with a tentative D call TRBD1 (6 bases). Germline V gene sequence: CDR1 DFQATT, CDR2 SNEGSKA (reference sequence). CDR3 length: 9 amino acids. CDR3 residues: CSTGTWQFF. As DNA, the CDR3 is TGCAGCACTGGGACATGGCAGTTCTTC.

V and J are TRBV9 and TRBJ2-1; no reliable D call. The CDR3 is made up of 14 amino acids. V was shortened by 3 bases and J by 8 bases, with 15 bases between the two germline ends. Germline V gene data show CDR1 as SGDLS and CDR2 as YYNGEE. The CDR3 region has the DNA TGTGCCAGCAGCGGACTTTCTGACTTTGATGAGCAGTTCTTC. Amino acids: CASSGLSDFDEQFF.

The V gene is TRBV9, the J gene TRBJ1-2; D remains unclear. CDR3 length: 13 amino acids. Per the germline V gene, CDR1 is SGDLS and CDR2 is YYNGEE. The V end lost 7 bases, the J end lost 3 bases, and 13 bases lay between the germline ends. In nucleotides, the CDR3 is TGTGCCAGCGGATTGGGTTTTGACTATGGCTACACCTTC. Residues: CASGLGFDYGYTF.

The gene calls are TRBV3-1 and TRBJ2-7; 12 bases are a match to TRBD2. V gave up 6 bases and J gave up 5 bases; unmatched junction bases: 5. The CDR3 is 14 amino acids. Germline V lookup: CDR1 LGHDT, CDR2 YNNKEL (reference sequence). CDR3 in amino acids: CASRLAGGPNEQYF. The CDR3, as DNA: TGTGCCAGCAGACTAGCGGGGGGCCCTAACGAGCAGTACTTC.

V usage is TRBV29-1 and J usage is TRBJ2-7; perhaps TRBD1 as D (6 bases). V shed 0 bases and J shed 2 bases, with 14 bases lying between them. The CDR3 has 15 amino acids. Germline assignment: CDR1 SQVTM and CDR2 ANQGSEA. The chain's CDR3 is CSVEDGGRETYEQYF. The CDR3 DNA follows: TGCAGCGTTGAAGATGGGGGCAGAGAGACCTACGAGCAGTACTTC.

The rearrangement links TRBV3-1 to TRBJ2-5, with 7 positions matching TRBD2. After removal of 8 bases from V and 4 bases from J, the junction contained 4 bases not matched to a gene. CDR1 and CDR2 from the germline V gene are LGHDT and YNNKEL (reference sequence). This CDR3 region has 12 residues. The DNA for the CDR3 is TGTGCCAGCGGAGCGGGGATAGAGACCCAGTACTTC. Translation gives CASGAGIETQYF.

This chain uses TRBV29-1 with TRBJ2-6; D not resolved. With 7 bases removed from V and 0 bases from J, the gap between germline ends came to 7 bases. Per the germline V gene, CDR1 is SQVTM and CDR2 is ANQGSEA. The length of the CDR3 is 13 residues. The CDR3 region is CSARASGANVLTF. The CDR3 DNA sequence: TGCAGCGCTCGTGCCTCTGGGGCCAACGTCCTGACTTTC.

Of note for this clonotype: Germline is not matched at one junction end, which may reflect a read error. The chain combines TRBV28 with TRBJ1-2, with no clear D. Looked up from germline, CDR1 is MDHEN and CDR2 is SYDVKM. The CDR3 is made up of 14 amino acids. The CDR3 loop is CASSPSRANYGHTF. As DNA, the CDR3 is TGTGCCAGCAGTCCCTCTCGAGCAAACTATGGCCACACCTTC.

The gene calls are TRBV30 and TRBJ1-2, with 9 nucleotides matching TRBD1. Germline trimming cut 3 bases from V and 6 bases from J; bases unmatched to any gene: 8. The CDR3 is made up of 14 amino acids. CDR1 and CDR2 (germline): GTSNPN, SVGIG (reference sequence). For the CDR3, the DNA is TGTGCCTGGAGCCCCCCCGGGACAGGGAATGGCTACACCTTC. Its protein product is CAWSPPGTGNGYTF.

CDR3 in amino acids: CASSPHPTVYNSPLHF. The DNA of the CDR3 is TGTGCCAGCAGTCCCCACCCGACAGTCTATAATTCACCCCTCCACTTT. The rearrangement links TRBV27 to TRBJ1-6; D perhaps matches TRBD1 (5 bases). Germline values: CDR1 MNHEY, CDR2 SMNVEV (reference sequence). The length of the CDR3 is 16 residues. The V gene lost 5 bases and the J gene lost 3 bases, with 14 bases spanning the gap.

The CDR3 loop is CAILFAASGPQETQYF. The CDR3 region has the DNA TGTGCCATTCTCTTCGCGGCTAGCGGGCCGCAAGAGACCCAGTACTTC. V usage is TRBV7-8 and J usage is TRBJ2-5; 8 bases line up with TRBD2. The CDR3 has 16 residues. Germline V gene lookup returns CDR1 SGHVS and CDR2 FQNEAQ. V shed 10 bases, J shed 2 bases, and the junction held 15 bases outside the gene matches.

The J gene is TRBJ1-5, the V gene TRBV18; maybe TRBD1 (5 bases). Germline V gene sequence: CDR1 KGHSH, CDR2 LQKENI. The V and J ends lost 5 bases and 4 bases respectively, with 9 bases between them. This CDR3 comprises 13 residues. CDR3 sequence (DNA): TGTGCCAGCTCATTGACAGCAAATCAGCCCCAGCATTTT. Residues: CASSLTANQPQHF.

V gene TRBV27 combines with J gene TRBJ2-1; 12 positions agree with TRBD2. The trim removed 0 bases at V and 12 bases at J, leaving 18 bases unmatched. CDR1 is MNHEY and CDR2 is SMNVEV in the germline V gene (reference sequence). The CDR3 spans 19 residues. The CDR3 DNA is TGTGCCAGCAGTTTATCGAATACTAGCGGGGGGCTCGGCTTTGGTGGGCAGTTCTTC. Translating it yields CASSLSNTSGGLGFGGQFF.

This rearrangement joins TRBV9 to TRBJ2-1; D could derive from TRBD1 or TRBD2 (5 bases each). The CDR3 sequence is 16 residues long. The germline V gene has CDR1 SGDLS and CDR2 YYNGEE. V shed 0 bases and J shed 0 bases, with 10 bases lying between them. The CDR3 DNA follows: TGTGCCAGCAGCGTAGAACCGGGGCACTCCTACAATGAGCAGTTCTTC. Its protein product is CASSVEPGHSYNEQFF. The whole variable domain, filled in from reference TRBV9 and TRBJ2-1, reads DSGVTQTPKHLITATGQRVTLRCSPRSGDLSVYWYQQSLDQGLQFLIQYYNGEERAKGNILERFSAQQFPDLHSELNLSSLELGDSALYFCASSVEPGHSYNEQFFGPGTRLTVL.

The chain couples TRBV27 to TRBJ1-5, with 8 nucleotides matching TRBD1. V shed 6 bases and J 7 bases; nucleotides not matched to a gene: 8. CDR1 and CDR2 (germline): MNHEY, SMNVEV (reference sequence). CDR3 length: 14 amino acids. The CDR3 is CASRSDRGGQPQHF. In nucleotides, the CDR3 is TGTGCCAGCAGGTCCGACAGGGGTGGGCAGCCCCAGCATTTT.

V and J are TRBV2 and TRBJ1-6; no clear D gene. The CDR3 sequence is 15 residues long. Trimming took off 2 bases at V and 7 bases at J, with 12 bases between the two ends. In germline, CDR1 is SNHLY, CDR2 FYNNEI. DNA for the CDR3: TGTGCCAGCAGTGAATTACGACACGTAAATTCACCCCTCCACTTT. Amino acids: CASSELRHVNSPLHF.

This chain connects TRBV12-5 to TRBJ1-6; a weak D match, TRBD1 (6 bases). Trimming removed 10 bases at V and 10 bases at J, with 17 bases between. Germline loops: CDR1 LGHNT, CDR2 FRNRAP. This CDR3 is 13 amino acids long. The CDR3 loop is CATSGGGGSPLHF. The CDR3 region has the DNA TGTGCTACAAGTGGGGGCGGTGGGTCACCCCTCCACTTT.

The V call is TRBV27, the J call TRBJ2-1; no definite D call. This CDR3 has 16 residues. The germline V gene has CDR1 MNHEY and CDR2 SMNVEV (reference sequence). With 2 bases removed from V and 2 bases from J, the gap between germline ends came to 13 bases. CDR3 protein: CASSLQSSLTYNEQFF. The CDR3 bases are TGTGCCAGCAGTTTACAAAGCAGCCTTACCTACAATGAGCAGTTCTTC.

This chain uses TRBV30 with TRBJ2-1; D gene uncertain. Per the germline V gene, CDR1 is GTSNPN and CDR2 is SVGIG (reference sequence). The CDR3 runs 14 residues. Trimming left V 2 bases short and J 3 bases short, with 11 bases between. In DNA, the CDR3 is TGTGCCTGGAGTATTGGCGGCATCTACAATGAGCAGTTCTTC. Its translation is CAWSIGGIYNEQFF.